These T cell receptor beta chains were read from a single sample in a study of PD-L1 blockade in urothelial cancer. Profiling relied on immunoSEQ multiplex PCR, and the TCRdb table lists in-frame clones only, not all of them. The profile shows 40,000 to 50,000 clones, around 85% of them singletons. Sequences were derived from PBMCs, sampled around atezolizumab (anti-PD-L1) treatment. All receptors come from a man in his 60s with urothelial cancer. CDR3s include the opening cysteine and the closing phenylalanine or tryptophan. The order of the fields is clone size, D gene, J gene, V gene, CDR3 protein, CDR3 DNA. A D gene is named only where the DNA matches it firmly. Not every row has a clone size; where given, it reads once, few, many or a size class.

clone_size: few; d_call: TRBD1; j_call: TRBJ1-2; v_call: TRBV28; cdr3_aa: CASSSPGTGVRGYTF; cdr3_nt: TGTGCCAGCAGTTCCCCCGGGACAGGGGTTCGTGGCTACACCTTC
clone_size: -; d_call: -; j_call: TRBJ2-1; v_call: TRBV7-2; cdr3_aa: CASSLVRATLEQFF; cdr3_nt: TGTGCCAGCAGCTTAGTCAGGGCAACTCTTGAGCAGTTCTTC
clone_size: few; d_call: -; j_call: TRBJ1-5; v_call: TRBV7-8; cdr3_aa: CASSLEGKNQPQHF; cdr3_nt: TGTGCCAGCAGCTTAGAGGGGAAAAATCAGCCCCAGCATTTT
clone_size: -; d_call: -; j_call: TRBJ1-1; v_call: TRBV29-1; cdr3_aa: CSVVDSGGEAFF; cdr3_nt: TGCAGCGTGGTGGACAGTGGAGGTGAAGCTTTCTTT
clone_size: -; d_call: TRBD1; j_call: TRBJ2-2; v_call: TRBV18; cdr3_aa: CASSPRRDRLSTGELFF; cdr3_nt: TGTGCCAGCTCACCACGTCGGGACAGGCTGAGCACCGGGGAGCTGTTTTTT
clone_size: -; d_call: -; j_call: TRBJ2-7; v_call: TRBV5-1; cdr3_aa: CASSSITGTTYEQYF; cdr3_nt: TGCGCCAGCAGCTCCATTACCGGGACAACCTACGAGCAGTACTTC
clone_size: -; d_call: -; j_call: TRBJ1-1; v_call: TRBV7-6; cdr3_aa: CASSLRGGGLLMNTEAFF; cdr3_nt: TGTGCCAGCAGCTTACGGGGGGGCGGACTCCTCATGAACACTGAAGCTTTCTTT
clone_size: -; d_call: -; j_call: TRBJ2-2; v_call: TRBV5-1; cdr3_aa: CASSLRGTANTGELFF; cdr3_nt: TGCGCCAGCAGCTTGCGCGGGACGGCGAACACCGGGGAGCTGTTTTTT
clone_size: -; d_call: TRBD1; j_call: TRBJ2-7; v_call: TRBV18; cdr3_aa: CASSLPGTGYEQYF; cdr3_nt: TGTGCCAGCTCACTACCCGGGACAGGCTACGAGCAGTACTTC
clone_size: -; d_call: TRBD2; j_call: TRBJ2-3; v_call: TRBV5-4; cdr3_aa: CASSLGASGGVATQYF; cdr3_nt: TGTGCCAGCAGCTTGGGCGCTAGCGGGGGTGTCGCTACGCAGTATTTT
clone_size: -; d_call: -; j_call: TRBJ1-5; v_call: TRBV15; cdr3_aa: CATSVRANQPQHF; cdr3_nt: TGTGCCACCAGCGTACGCGCTAATCAGCCCCAGCATTTT
clone_size: -; d_call: TRBD1; j_call: TRBJ1-3; v_call: TRBV29-1; cdr3_aa: CSVRSNRGSGNTIYF; cdr3_nt: TGCAGCGTTCGATCAAACAGGGGTTCTGGAAACACCATATATTTT
clone_size: -; d_call: TRBD1; j_call: TRBJ1-1; v_call: TRBV5-6; cdr3_aa: CASNRQGRMSTEAFF; cdr3_nt: TGTGCCAGCAACCGACAGGGGAGGATGAGCACTGAAGCTTTCTTT
clone_size: -; d_call: TRBD1; j_call: TRBJ2-1; v_call: TRBV5-1; cdr3_aa: CASSLVGLTGGNEQFF; cdr3_nt: TGCGCCAGCAGCTTGGTGGGGCTGACAGGGGGCAATGAGCAGTTCTTC
clone_size: few; d_call: TRBD1; j_call: TRBJ1-2; v_call: TRBV6-5; cdr3_aa: CASSRIQGERYGYTF; cdr3_nt: TGTGCCAGCAGCCGGATACAGGGGGAGCGCTATGGCTACACCTTC
clone_size: -; d_call: -; j_call: TRBJ2-5; v_call: TRBV7-9; cdr3_aa: CASSHPGVEETQYF; cdr3_nt: TGTGCCAGCAGCCATCCAGGGGTTGAAGAGACCCAGTACTTC
clone_size: -; d_call: TRBD1; j_call: TRBJ2-7; v_call: TRBV12-5; cdr3_aa: CASGPGQNYEQYF; cdr3_nt: TGTGCTAGTGGTCCGGGACAGAACTACGAGCAGTACTTC